These T cell receptor beta chains were read from a single sample in a study of shared clonotypes between healthy human individuals. Data came from immunoSEQ multiplex PCR; TCRdb stores just in-frame clones and leaves some out. The profile shows around 980,000 clones, approximately 78% of them singletons. Sequencing used memory CD4+ T cells from PBMCs. The receptors shown here come from a man between 18 and 35 years old in good health. Some clones in this sample may be carry-over from other donors' samples. The CDR3 runs from the conserved cysteine through the conserved F or W. Part of the rows lack a size; the others show once, few, many or a class for expanded clones.

J gene: TRBJ2-7; clone size: .; V gene: TRBV5-8; CDR3 protein: CASSPISMYEQYF
J gene: TRBJ2-7; clone size: .; V gene: TRBV5-1; CDR3 protein: CASSRGQEEDEQYF
J gene: TRBJ1-2; clone size: .; V gene: TRBV6-5; CDR3 protein: CASSSGGGHWGYTF
J gene: TRBJ2-2; clone size: .; V gene: TRBV18; CDR3 protein: CASSPRQNTGELFF
J gene: TRBJ2-1; clone size: few; V gene: TRBV30; CDR3 protein: CAWSVRGSGGVGQFF
J gene: TRBJ2-3; clone size: .; V gene: TRBV28; CDR3 protein: CASSLWTRGTDTQYF
J gene: TRBJ2-5; clone size: .; V gene: TRBV11-3; CDR3 protein: CASSLRYQETQYF
J gene: TRBJ1-3; clone size: many; V gene: TRBV6-1; CDR3 protein: CASSGRQGTGNTIYF
J gene: TRBJ2-1; clone size: .; V gene: TRBV4-1; CDR3 protein: CASSQDPSPAGGNEQFF
J gene: TRBJ2-1; clone size: few; V gene: TRBV6-1; CDR3 protein: CATQGLAGGYNEQFF
J gene: TRBJ2-7; clone size: .; V gene: TRBV6-6; CDR3 protein: CATHLRDRETYEQYF
J gene: TRBJ2-1; clone size: .; V gene: TRBV18; CDR3 protein: CASSPGLAGAHRCEQFF
J gene: TRBJ1-2; clone size: .; V gene: TRBV7-2; CDR3 protein: CASSLQGYGYTF
J gene: TRBJ1-6; clone size: .; V gene: TRBV7-6; CDR3 protein: CASSFGRNSPLHF
J gene: TRBJ1-6; clone size: .; V gene: TRBV28; CDR3 protein: CASTPDRGLSPLHF
J gene: TRBJ1-2; clone size: .; V gene: TRBV7-2; CDR3 protein: CASSLVGPLVGYTF
J gene: TRBJ2-5; clone size: few; V gene: TRBV4-3; CDR3 protein: CASSQGVGETQYF
J gene: TRBJ1-6; clone size: .; V gene: TRBV30; CDR3 protein: CAFGTGGRSPLHF
J gene: TRBJ2-7; clone size: .; V gene: TRBV5-1; CDR3 protein: CASSRSGEEIYEQYF
J gene: TRBJ2-3; clone size: .; V gene: TRBV11-2; CDR3 protein: CASSSTGSTQYF
J gene: TRBJ1-5; clone size: .; V gene: TRBV18; CDR3 protein: CASSPGNGQPQHF
J gene: TRBJ2-1; clone size: once; V gene: TRBV4-1; CDR3 protein: CASSLLTSGNRYNEQFF
J gene: TRBJ2-1; clone size: .; V gene: TRBV9; CDR3 protein: CASSPRTSGEGEQFF
J gene: TRBJ2-1; clone size: .; V gene: TRBV6-6; CDR3 protein: CASSSAISGYNEQFF
J gene: TRBJ2-1; clone size: .; V gene: TRBV28; CDR3 protein: CAGGREGSEEQFF
J gene: TRBJ2-7; clone size: .; V gene: TRBV25-1; CDR3 protein: CASSDTKQGLLDEQYF
J gene: .; clone size: .; V gene: TRBV30; CDR3 protein: CAWSVGWPKSYEQYF
J gene: TRBJ2-1; clone size: .; V gene: TRBV28; CDR3 protein: CASSTYLASSYNEQFF
J gene: TRBJ1-1; clone size: once; V gene: TRBV15; CDR3 protein: CATSRAGNTEAFF
J gene: TRBJ1-2; clone size: few; V gene: TRBV5-1; CDR3 protein: CASSLTAGNYGYTF
J gene: TRBJ1-5; clone size: .; V gene: TRBV6-5; CDR3 protein: CASSSGYGNQPQHF
J gene: TRBJ2-1; clone size: .; V gene: TRBV7-9; CDR3 protein: CASSLLAGAPYNEQFF
J gene: TRBJ1-3; clone size: .; V gene: TRBV30; CDR3 protein: CAWTPPRAPEDTIYF
J gene: TRBJ2-5; clone size: .; V gene: TRBV30; CDR3 protein: CAWSPGTSGRGTETQYF
J gene: TRBJ2-1; clone size: .; V gene: TRBV6-1; CDR3 protein: CATLRTGFSGEQFF
J gene: TRBJ1-1; clone size: .; V gene: TRBV27; CDR3 protein: CASSPSIAHSEAFF
J gene: TRBJ2-3; clone size: .; V gene: TRBV5-1; CDR3 protein: CASSVPGQGSTDTQYF
J gene: TRBJ1-3; clone size: .; V gene: TRBV9; CDR3 protein: CASSVQGSGNTIYF
J gene: TRBJ2-1; clone size: .; V gene: TRBV2; CDR3 protein: CASQLSGISYNEQFF
J gene: TRBJ2-7; clone size: .; V gene: TRBV28; CDR3 protein: CASSDEGRRYSYEQYF
J gene: TRBJ1-5; clone size: once; V gene: TRBV19; CDR3 protein: CASSIQDRGYSNQPQHF
J gene: TRBJ1-5; clone size: .; V gene: TRBV7-8; CDR3 protein: CASSLWTGTNQPQHF
J gene: TRBJ2-5; clone size: .; V gene: TRBV27; CDR3 protein: CASSPDRVQETQYF
J gene: TRBJ2-3; clone size: once; V gene: TRBV29-1; CDR3 protein: CSAPLGRGPTDTQYF
J gene: TRBJ1-4; clone size: once; V gene: TRBV28; CDR3 protein: CASSSADALNEKLFF
J gene: TRBJ2-1; clone size: .; V gene: TRBV30; CDR3 protein: CAWSPWDRGQGEQFF
J gene: TRBJ2-7; clone size: .; V gene: TRBV18; CDR3 protein: CASSPGTGSEQYF
J gene: TRBJ1-2; clone size: many; V gene: TRBV20-1; CDR3 protein: CSARDRGGYTF
J gene: TRBJ1-3; clone size: few; V gene: TRBV16; CDR3 protein: CASSQDTGISGNTIYF
J gene: TRBJ1-1; clone size: .; V gene: TRBV11-2; CDR3 protein: CASSPGTALEAFF
J gene: TRBJ2-2; clone size: .; V gene: TRBV28; CDR3 protein: CASASGRANTGELFF
J gene: TRBJ2-3; clone size: .; V gene: TRBV27; CDR3 protein: CASSLKTGGPDTQYF
J gene: TRBJ2-7; clone size: .; V gene: TRBV2; CDR3 protein: CASSSDQPRVGSYEQYF
J gene: TRBJ2-1; clone size: .; V gene: TRBV5-1; CDR3 protein: CASGTGGINEQFF
J gene: TRBJ2-1; clone size: .; V gene: TRBV5-1; CDR3 protein: CASSLGPGGLGLQFF